Listed below are T cell receptor beta chains from one sample, sequenced in a study of blood T cells in healthy people across ages. MiXCR, run by TCRdb on the 5' RACE reads, gives a single entry per CDR3 protein. The profile shows approximately 780,000 distinct CDR3 sequences, 20% to 30% of them singletons. Another study also made use of these data, one on T cells of mothers and their children.

Sequencing was carried out using blood. These receptor sequences come from a boy aged 10-17 years in good health. Each CDR3 is given with its conserved first and last residue. A D gene is named only where the DNA matches it firmly. Only some rows state a clone size, as once, few, many or a class for expanded clones.

- TRBJ2-5 TRBD2 TRBV2 CASSDGEAGGNLETQYF TGTGCCAGCAGTGACGGCGAAGCGGGGGGAAATCTGGAGACCCAGTACTTC
many TRBJ2-7 TRBD2 TRBV28 CASHGTSGPYEQYF TGTGCCAGCCATGGGACTAGCGGCCCCTACGAGCAGTACTTC
many TRBJ2-7 TRBD1 TRBV6-6 CASSPGQGGTYEQYF TGTGCCAGCAGCCCCGGACAGGGCGGAACCTACGAGCAGTACTTC
- TRBJ2-1 TRBD2 TRBV13 CASSLIAGEGNEQFF TGTGCCAGCAGCTTAATCGCGGGAGAGGGCAATGAGCAGTTCTTC
- TRBJ1-2 - TRBV30 CAWSRGATPYGYTF TGTGCCTGGTCCCGAGGGGCCACTCCCTATGGCTACACCTTC
few TRBJ1-6 - TRBV6-5 CASSRGGGPLHF TGTGCCAGCAGCAGAGGCGGAGGACCCCTCCACTTT
- TRBJ2-4 - TRBV4-2 CASSATLSVAAKNIQYF TGTGCCAGCAGCGCTACACTGTCCGTCGCAGCCAAAAACATTCAGTACTTC
- TRBJ1-5 - TRBV15 CATSRDPREPQHF TGTGCCACCAGCAGAGACCCCCGCGAGCCCCAGCATTTT
- TRBJ2-1 TRBD2 TRBV6-6 CASGYSGSGGGNEQFF TGCGCCAGCGGTTACTCTGGTAGCGGGGGAGGCAATGAGCAGTTCTTC
few TRBJ1-2 TRBD1 TRBV7-8 CASSYRDSDYGYTF TGTGCCAGCAGCTACCGGGACAGCGACTATGGCTACACCTTC
- TRBJ1-1 TRBD1 TRBV19 CASSTDRGGTEAFF TGTGCCAGTAGTACGGACAGGGGGGGAACTGAAGCTTTCTTT
- TRBJ2-7 - TRBV5-1 CASSAWGAGYEQYF TGCGCCAGCAGCGCCTGGGGGGCGGGCTACGAGCAGTACTTC
few TRBJ1-2 TRBD1 TRBV10-3 CATALTGNGYTF TGTGCCACCGCTTTGACAGGGAACGGCTACACCTTC
- TRBJ1-2 - TRBV19 CASSTGLGDGYTF TGTGCCAGTTCAACAGGGCTCGGGGATGGCTACACCTTC
- TRBJ2-7 - TRBV5-1 CASSLWQGYKQYF TGCGCCAGCAGCTTGTGGCAGGGGTACAAGCAGTACTTC
few TRBJ2-1 - TRBV2 CASSEGPRNEQFF TGTGCCAGCAGTGAAGGGCCTAGAAATGAGCAGTTCTTC
many TRBJ2-1 TRBD2 TRBV6-1 CASIPSLAGAHNEQFF TGTGCCAGCATCCCCTCACTAGCGGGGGCCCACAATGAGCAGTTCTTC
- TRBJ2-1 TRBD2 TRBV7-3 CASSGAASGYNEQFF TGTGCCAGCAGCGGGGCGGCTAGCGGGTACAATGAGCAGTTCTTC
few TRBJ1-2 - TRBV27 CASGRDPGNYGYTF TGTGCCAGCGGACGGGACCCCGGTAACTATGGCTACACCTTC
- TRBJ2-3 - TRBV6-1 CASSVGSPDTQYF TGTGCCAGCAGTGTCGGTTCCCCAGATACGCAGTATTTT
- TRBJ1-4 - TRBV6-5 CASSYSGSGETNEKLFF TGTGCCAGCAGTTACTCGGGCTCAGGAGAAACAAATGAAAAACTGTTTTTT
- TRBJ1-4 - TRBV12-3/TRBV12-4 CASSFPGAANEKLFF TGTGCCAGCAGTTTCCCAGGGGCGGCTAATGAAAAACTGTTTTTT
- TRBJ2-2 TRBD1 TRBV19 CASTRTGGLTGELFF TGTGCCAGTACCCGGACAGGGGGCCTTACCGGGGAGCTGTTTTTT
few TRBJ2-3 - TRBV5-4 CASRPGSGWGTDTQYF TGTGCCAGCAGGCCGGGGTCCGGTTGGGGCACAGATACGCAGTATTTT
once TRBJ1-1 - TRBV6-6 CASSTWDTEAFF TGTGCCAGCAGTACGTGGGACACTGAAGCTTTCTTT
- TRBJ2-7 TRBD2 TRBV13 CASSSLAAGGALEQYF TGTGCCAGCAGCTCCCTAGCGGCGGGGGGAGCTTTGGAGCAGTACTTC
- TRBJ1-2 TRBD1 TRBV10-3 CAISRDSAYGYTF TGTGCCATCAGTCGGGACAGCGCCTATGGCTACACCTTC
- TRBJ2-7 TRBD1 TRBV5-4 CAGSSWTGPYEQYF TGTGCCGGCAGCTCCTGGACAGGGCCGTACGAGCAGTACTTC
- TRBJ2-5 - TRBV5-1 CASSPDTQLETQYF TGCGCCAGCAGCCCGGACACGCAGTTGGAGACCCAGTACTTC
few TRBJ2-5 TRBD2 TRBV11-1 CASSFSSGVEETQYF TGTGCCAGCAGCTTTTCTAGCGGGGTAGAAGAGACCCAGTACTTC
few TRBJ2-2 - TRBV12-3/TRBV12-4 CASSLIGTNTGELFF TGTGCCAGCAGTTTAATAGGGACCAACACCGGGGAGCTGTTTTTT
- TRBJ1-1 - TRBV12-3/TRBV12-4 CASSPLAGLNTEAFF TGTGCCAGCAGTCCCCTCGCGGGCCTGAACACTGAAGCTTTCTTT
- TRBJ2-5 - TRBV24-1 CATSDSTSGWETQYF TGTGCCACCAGTGATTCGACAAGTGGGTGGGAGACCCAGTACTTC
- TRBJ2-5 TRBD2 TRBV7-2 CASRSRLAGGEETQYF TGTGCCAGCAGATCACGACTAGCGGGGGGTGAAGAGACCCAGTACTTC
- TRBJ2-5 TRBD2 TRBV10-2 CASSEARLAGSGYF TGCGCCAGCAGTGAAGCAAGACTAGCGGGGTCCGGATACTTC
- TRBJ2-2 TRBD2 TRBV20-1 CSARDPQAGGFTGELFF TGCAGTGCTAGAGATCCTCAAGCGGGAGGATTCACCGGGGAGCTGTTTTTT
- TRBJ1-2 - TRBV10-3 CTTTGTDYGYTF TGTACCACCACCGGGACGGACTATGGCTACACCTTC
- TRBJ2-2 TRBD2 TRBV5-1 CASSPLLAGNGELFF TGCGCCAGCAGCCCTCTTCTAGCGGGGAACGGGGAGCTGTTTTTT
few TRBJ1-4 - TRBV4-2 CASSQDLRGAFEEKLFF TGTGCCAGCAGCCAAGATCTTAGGGGGGCCTTCGAGGAAAAACTGTTTTTT
- TRBJ2-1 TRBD1 TRBV2 CASSRDRGREEQFF TGTGCCAGCAGTCGGGACAGGGGAAGGGAGGAGCAGTTCTTC
- TRBJ1-1 - TRBV29-1 CSVEARGMNTEAFF TGCAGCGTTGAAGCCAGGGGCATGAACACTGAAGCTTTCTTT
- TRBJ2-5 TRBD2 TRBV20-1 CSARGRGLAGGPQETQYF TGCAGTGCTAGAGGCCGGGGGTTAGCGGGGGGACCTCAAGAGACCCAGTACTTC
few TRBJ1-4 TRBD1 TRBV6-4 CASKGAVEEKLFF TGTGCCAGCAAGGGGGCGGTCGAGGAAAAACTGTTTTTT
- TRBJ2-5 - TRBV5-1 CASSLADTPGGAKTQYF TGTGCCAGCAGCTTGGCAGATACCCCTGGCGGGGCGAAGACCCAGTACTTC
once TRBJ2-1 TRBD2 TRBV4-1 CASGQVSGGRSSYNGQFF TGCGCCAGCGGCCAAGTTAGCGGGGGGCGTAGCTCCTACAATGGGCAGTTCTTC
- TRBJ2-3 TRBD2 TRBV5-1 CASSASGTSTDTQYF TGCGCCAGCAGCGCTAGCGGCACCAGCACAGATACGCAGTATTTT
few TRBJ2-1 - TRBV6-2/TRBV6-3 CASSYKFSSYNEQFF TGTGCCAGCAGTTACAAGTTTAGCTCCTACAATGAGCAGTTCTTC
few TRBJ2-7 TRBD1 TRBV12-3/TRBV12-4 CASSTQTGGTNEQYF TGTGCCAGCAGTACCCAGACAGGGGGTACAAACGAGCAGTACTTC
few TRBJ2-5 - TRBV2 CASTPGSGPQYF TGTGCCAGTACTCCAGGGTCCGGGCCCCAGTACTTC
- TRBJ1-2 TRBD1 TRBV5-4 CASSSLGLAGTEGYTF TGTGCCAGCAGCTCGCTCGGGCTTGCAGGGACAGAGGGCTACACCTTC
few TRBJ2-3 - TRBV7-9 CASRPKFQGGDTQYF TGTGCCAGCAGGCCAAAATTCCAGGGGGGAGATACGCAGTATTTT